This entry concerns a single TCR beta chain. Its matching antigen is unknown. This CDR3 contains 13 residues. Trimming removed 2 bases from V and 6 bases from J, with 10 bases in between. The germline gives CDR1 MGHDK, CDR2 SYGVNS. TCRdb's copy holds only in-frame clones and misses some; the assay was immunoSEQ multiplex PCR. The sample gives 30,000 to 35,000 clones, about nine tenths of which show up once; 45% to 55% is in the top ten. These data come from a study of T cell responses to AZD1222 COVID-19 vaccine. Study results and limitations: A mostly white British donor set with more females was recruited, and clonal diversity was possibly underestimated. Dominant at 160-218 and 743-854, vaccine-associated CD4 TCRs also spanned spike. Baseline serostatus was positive in only six AZD1222 recipients. Close to half of spike-specific TCRs reportedly recognize unmutated variant regions.

The sequencing here drew on peripheral blood, taken on day 0 of AZD1222 vaccination. The chain is built from TRBV25-1 and TRBJ1-1; perhaps TRBD1 as D (5 bases). The receptor was isolated from an adult in good health. The DNA of the CDR3 is TGTGCCAGCAGTGAAACGGGGCTTGCTGAAGCTTTCTTT. Its protein is CASSETGLAEAFF. Filled out from reference TRBV25-1 and TRBJ1-1, the complete variable domain reads EADIYQTPRYLVIGTGKKITLECSQTMGHDKMYWYQQDPGMELHLIHYSYGVNSTEKGDLSSESTVSRIRTEHFPLTLESARPSHTSQYLCASSETGLAEAFFGQGTRLTVV.